This T cell receptor beta chain was recovered during a study of blood T cells in healthy people across ages. Caucasian, healthy and from Russia, the donors were aged between about 6 and 90. The second PCR ran about 6 to 12 cycles with a sample-barcoded 5' primer and J-beta primers. Per sample, CDR3-containing paired-end reads numbered at least 2.5 million. In TCRdb, the 5' RACE reads were re-called with MiXCR into one record per CDR3 protein. The table includes 1.8 million or so distinct CDR3 sequences, about two fifths detected once. The sequencing sample was made of blood. The receptor's source is a human donor in good health.

Written as DNA, the CDR3 is TGTGCCAGCAGCGCGGGGGGGGCCGGTGAGCAGTTCTTC. Translation: CASSAGGAGEQFF. The chain joins TRBV7-3 to TRBJ2-1; the match to TRBD2 covers 9 bases. V was clipped by 5 bases and J by 9 bases; unmatched bases: 5. The CDR3 consists of 13 residues. Germline V gene lookup returns CDR1 SGHTA and CDR2 FQGTGA.